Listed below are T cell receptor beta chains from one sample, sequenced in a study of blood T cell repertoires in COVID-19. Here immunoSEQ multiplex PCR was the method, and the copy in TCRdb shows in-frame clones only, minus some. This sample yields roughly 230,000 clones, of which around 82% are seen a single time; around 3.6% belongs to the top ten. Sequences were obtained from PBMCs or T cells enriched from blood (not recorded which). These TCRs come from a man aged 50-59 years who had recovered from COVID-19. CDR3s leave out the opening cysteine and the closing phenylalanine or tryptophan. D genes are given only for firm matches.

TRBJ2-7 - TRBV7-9 ASSLVSGLAGYEQY
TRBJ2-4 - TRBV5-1 ASSYGDSVDIQY
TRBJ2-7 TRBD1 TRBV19 ASSIWDRGSEQY
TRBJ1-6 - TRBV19 ASSINSLSPLH
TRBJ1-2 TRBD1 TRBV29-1 SVVGTVYGYT
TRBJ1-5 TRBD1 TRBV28 ASSTIDRANQPQH
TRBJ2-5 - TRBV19 ASSIGGGSETQY
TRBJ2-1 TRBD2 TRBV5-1 ASSLTLAGVSYNEQF
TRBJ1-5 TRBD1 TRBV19 ASSISTGGTRGSSQH
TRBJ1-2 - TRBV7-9 ASSFQNYGYT
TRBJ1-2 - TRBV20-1 SASGGSNGYT
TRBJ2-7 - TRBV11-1 ASSLWRGKQKEQY
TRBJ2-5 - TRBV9 ASSPSGNGKTQY
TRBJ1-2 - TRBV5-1 ASTEQGDYGYT
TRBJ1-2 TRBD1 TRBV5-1 ASSPGTGGPYGYT
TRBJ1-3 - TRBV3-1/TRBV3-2 ASSQDRGSSGNTIY
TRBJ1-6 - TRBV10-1 ASSAGTGYNSPLH
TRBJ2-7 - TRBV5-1 ASSLETAYYEQY
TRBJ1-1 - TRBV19 ASTFSNTEAF
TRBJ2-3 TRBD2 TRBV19 ATRRAGEVGTDTQY
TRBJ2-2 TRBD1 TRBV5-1 ASSLSGQGVTGELF
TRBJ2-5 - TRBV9 ASSVALSPGQETQY
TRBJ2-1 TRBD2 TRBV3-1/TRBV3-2 ASSQGTGGRNEQF
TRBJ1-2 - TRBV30 AWASDARNGYT